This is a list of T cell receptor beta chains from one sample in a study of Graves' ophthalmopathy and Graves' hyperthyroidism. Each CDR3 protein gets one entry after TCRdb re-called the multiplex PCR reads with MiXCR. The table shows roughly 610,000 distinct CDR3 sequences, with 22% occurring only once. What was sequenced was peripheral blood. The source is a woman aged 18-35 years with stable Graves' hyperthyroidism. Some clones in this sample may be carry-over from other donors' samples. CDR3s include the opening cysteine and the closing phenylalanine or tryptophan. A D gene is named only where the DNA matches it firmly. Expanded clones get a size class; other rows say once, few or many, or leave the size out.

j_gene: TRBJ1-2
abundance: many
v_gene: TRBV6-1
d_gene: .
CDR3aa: CASSPIGDYGYTF
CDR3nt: TGTGCCAGCAGTCCCATCGGGGACTATGGCTACACCTTC

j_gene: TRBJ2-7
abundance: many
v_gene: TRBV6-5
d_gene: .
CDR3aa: CASSYRDTEQYF
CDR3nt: TGTGCCAGCAGTTACCGGGACACCGAGCAGTACTTC

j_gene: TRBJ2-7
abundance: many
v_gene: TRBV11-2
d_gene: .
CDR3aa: CASSRVGEQYF
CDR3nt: TGTGCCAGCAGCCGAGTTGGGGAGCAGTACTTC

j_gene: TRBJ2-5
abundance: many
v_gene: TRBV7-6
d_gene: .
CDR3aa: CASSVGGSQETQYF
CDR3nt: TGTGCCAGCAGCGTGGGGGGCAGCCAAGAGACCCAGTACTTC

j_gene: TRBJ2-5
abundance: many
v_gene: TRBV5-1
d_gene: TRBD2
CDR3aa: CASSEGLAGETQYF
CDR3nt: TGCGCCAGCAGCGAGGGACTAGCCGGTGAGACCCAGTACTTC

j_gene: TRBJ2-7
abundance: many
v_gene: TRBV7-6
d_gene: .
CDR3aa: CASSPEQDLYEQYF
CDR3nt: TGTGCCAGCAGCCCAGAGCAGGACCTATACGAGCAGTACTTC

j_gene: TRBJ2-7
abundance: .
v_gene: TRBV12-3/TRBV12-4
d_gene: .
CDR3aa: CASSTGASSYEQYF
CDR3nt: TGTGCCAGCAGTACCGGGGCTAGCTCCTACGAGCAGTACTTC

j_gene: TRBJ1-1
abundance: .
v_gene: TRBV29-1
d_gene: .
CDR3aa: CSVVGSVTEAFF
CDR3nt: TGCAGCGTTGTCGGGTCGGTCACTGAAGCTTTCTTT

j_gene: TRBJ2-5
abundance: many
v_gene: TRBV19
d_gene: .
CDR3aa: CASSMQRGLSETQYF
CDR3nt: TGTGCCAGTAGTATGCAGAGGGGTTTATCGGAGACCCAGTACTTC

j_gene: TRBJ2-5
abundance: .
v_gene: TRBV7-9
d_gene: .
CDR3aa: CASSLALRVVETQYF
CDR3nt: TGTGCCAGCAGCTTAGCCTTGAGGGTGGTGGAGACCCAGTACTTC

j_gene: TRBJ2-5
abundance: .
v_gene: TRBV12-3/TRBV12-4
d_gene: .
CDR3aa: CASSYFGGSQETQYF
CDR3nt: TGTGCCAGCAGTTACTTTGGAGGGTCCCAAGAGACCCAGTACTTC

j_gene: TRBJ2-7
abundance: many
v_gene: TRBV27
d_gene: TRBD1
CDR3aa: CASSYLDRAYEQYF
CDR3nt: TGTGCCAGCAGCTACCTGGACAGGGCCTACGAGCAGTACTTC

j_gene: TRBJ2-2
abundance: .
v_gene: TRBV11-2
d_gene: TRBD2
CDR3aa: CAKIGLAGTANTGELFF
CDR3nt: TGTGCCAAAATCGGGCTAGCGGGGACTGCGAACACCGGGGAGCTGTTTTTT

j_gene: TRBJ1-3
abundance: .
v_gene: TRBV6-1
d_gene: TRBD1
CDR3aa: CASSVIQDRGEGNTIYF
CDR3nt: TGTGCCAGCAGTGTAATCCAGGACAGGGGAGAAGGAAACACCATATATTTT

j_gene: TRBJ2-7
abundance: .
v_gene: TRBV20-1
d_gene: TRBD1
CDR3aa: CSDRRRDRTYEQYF
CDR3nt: TGCAGTGATAGACGCCGGGACAGAACCTACGAGCAGTACTTC

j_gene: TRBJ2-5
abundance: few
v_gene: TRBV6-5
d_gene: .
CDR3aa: CASSYSKGQAETQYF
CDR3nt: TGTGCCAGCAGTTACTCGAAGGGCCAGGCAGAGACCCAGTACTTC

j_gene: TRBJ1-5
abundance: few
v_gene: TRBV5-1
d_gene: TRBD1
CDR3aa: CASSSEPGQGNQPQHF
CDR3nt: TGCGCCAGCAGTTCCGAACCGGGACAGGGTAATCAGCCCCAGCATTTT

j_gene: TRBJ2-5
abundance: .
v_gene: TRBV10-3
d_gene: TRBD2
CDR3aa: CAISESRAGSQETQYF
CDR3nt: TGTGCCATCAGTGAGTCACGAGCGGGGAGCCAAGAGACCCAGTACTTC

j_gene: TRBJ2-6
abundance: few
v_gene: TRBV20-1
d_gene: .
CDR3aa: CSASGEKFERSRSGANVLTF
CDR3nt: TGCAGTGCTAGTGGGGAGAAATTTGAGCGGTCCCGCTCTGGGGCCAACGTCCTGACTTTC

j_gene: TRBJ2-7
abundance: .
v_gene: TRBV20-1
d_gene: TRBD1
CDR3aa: CSARLRGIDQYF
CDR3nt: TGCAGTGCTAGGCTCAGGGGGATAGATCAGTACTTC

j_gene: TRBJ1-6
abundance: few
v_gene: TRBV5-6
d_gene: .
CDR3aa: CASSPGSNSPLHF
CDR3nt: TGTGCCAGCAGCCCTGGCAGTAATTCACCCCTCCACTTT

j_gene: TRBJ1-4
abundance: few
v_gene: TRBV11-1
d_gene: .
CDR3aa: CASSPLRGGNEKLFF
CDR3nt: TGTGCCAGCAGCCCACTGAGGGGGGGTAATGAAAAACTGTTTTTT

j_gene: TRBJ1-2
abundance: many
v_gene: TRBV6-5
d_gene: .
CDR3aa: CASDAGRAFYGYTF
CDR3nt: TGTGCCAGCGATGCCGGCAGGGCTTTCTATGGCTACACCTTC

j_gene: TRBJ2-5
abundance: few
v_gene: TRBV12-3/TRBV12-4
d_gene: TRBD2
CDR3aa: CATKRAPTSGGYQETQYF
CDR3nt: TGTGCCACCAAAAGGGCCCCGACTAGCGGTGGGTACCAAGAGACCCAGTACTTC

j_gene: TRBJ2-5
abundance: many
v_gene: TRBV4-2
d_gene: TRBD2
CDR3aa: CASSQEVLAGVETQYF
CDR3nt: TGTGCCAGCAGCCAAGAGGTCCTAGCGGGGGTAGAGACCCAGTACTTC

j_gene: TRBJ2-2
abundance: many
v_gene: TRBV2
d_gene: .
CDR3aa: CASSGRERAGELFF
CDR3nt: TGTGCCAGCAGTGGACGGGAGCGGGCCGGGGAGCTGTTTTTT

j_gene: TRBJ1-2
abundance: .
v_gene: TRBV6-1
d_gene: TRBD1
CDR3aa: CASSHTSGTGRNGYTF
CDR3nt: TGTGCCAGCAGCCACACATCCGGGACAGGGAGAAATGGCTACACCTTC

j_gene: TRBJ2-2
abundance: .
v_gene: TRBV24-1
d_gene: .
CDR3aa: CATSDGPAAGELFF
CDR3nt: TGTGCCACCAGTGACGGGCCGGCGGCGGGGGAGCTGTTTTTT

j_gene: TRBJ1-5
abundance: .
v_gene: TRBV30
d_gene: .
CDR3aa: CAWSVKGSNQPQHF
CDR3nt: TGTGCCTGGAGTGTAAAGGGCAGCAATCAGCCCCAGCATTTT

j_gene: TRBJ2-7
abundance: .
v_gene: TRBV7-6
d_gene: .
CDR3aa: CASSLASGASYEQYF
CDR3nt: TGTGCCAGCAGCTTAGCGTCGGGCGCCTCCTACGAGCAGTACTTC

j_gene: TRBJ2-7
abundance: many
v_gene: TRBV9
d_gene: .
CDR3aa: CASSMTGHTSYEQYF
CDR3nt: TGTGCCAGCAGCATGACAGGTCATACTTCCTACGAGCAGTACTTC

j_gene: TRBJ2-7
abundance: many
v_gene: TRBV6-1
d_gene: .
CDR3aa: CASSEGDPYEQYF
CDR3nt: TGTGCCAGCAGTGAGGGTGACCCCTACGAGCAGTACTTC

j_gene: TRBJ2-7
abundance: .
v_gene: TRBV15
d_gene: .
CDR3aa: CATSFSGSSYEQYF
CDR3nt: TGTGCCACCAGCTTTAGCGGAAGCTCCTACGAGCAGTACTTC

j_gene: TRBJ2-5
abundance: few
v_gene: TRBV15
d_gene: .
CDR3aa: CATSELLGTGNARETQYF
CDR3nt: TGTGCCACCAGCGAGTTATTAGGAACAGGTAACGCCCGAGAGACCCAGTACTTC

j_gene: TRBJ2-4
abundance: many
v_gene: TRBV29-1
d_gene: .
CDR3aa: CSALQGSKNIQYF
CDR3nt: TGCAGCGCCCTACAGGGTTCCAAAAACATTCAGTACTTC

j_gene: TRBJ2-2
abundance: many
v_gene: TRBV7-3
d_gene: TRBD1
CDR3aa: CASSMTGIRGTGELFF
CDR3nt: TGTGCCAGCAGCATGACAGGGATTCGAGGCACCGGGGAGCTGTTTTTT